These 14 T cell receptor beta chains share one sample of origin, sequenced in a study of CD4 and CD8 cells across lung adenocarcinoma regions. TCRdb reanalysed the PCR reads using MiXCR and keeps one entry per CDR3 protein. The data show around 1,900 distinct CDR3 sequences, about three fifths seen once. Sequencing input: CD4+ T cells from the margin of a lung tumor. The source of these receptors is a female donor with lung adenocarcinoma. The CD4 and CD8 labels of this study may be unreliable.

CDR3 DNA sequence: TGTGCCAGCAGTGAAACCCCGAACACTGAAGCTTTCTTT. Protein sequence: CASSETPNTEAFF. V usage is TRBV6-1 and J usage is TRBJ1-1; D is ambiguous. Germline values: CDR1 MNHNS, CDR2 SASEGT. V lost 2 bases and J lost 1, with 5 bases in between. This CDR3 is built from 13 residues.

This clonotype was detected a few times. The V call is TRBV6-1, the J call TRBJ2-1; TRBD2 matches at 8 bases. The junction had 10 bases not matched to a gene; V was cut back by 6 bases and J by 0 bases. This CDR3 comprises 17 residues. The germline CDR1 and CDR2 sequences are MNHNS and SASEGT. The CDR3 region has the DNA TGTGCCAGCAGGGGTGGAGCGGGGGCCAACTCCTACAATGAGCAGTTCTTC. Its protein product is CASRGGAGANSYNEQFF.

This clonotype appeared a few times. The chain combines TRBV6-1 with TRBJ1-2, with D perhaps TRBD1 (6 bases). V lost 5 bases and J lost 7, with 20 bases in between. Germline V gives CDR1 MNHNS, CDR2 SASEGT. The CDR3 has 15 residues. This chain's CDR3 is CASSMGGAPWRGYTF. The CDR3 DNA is TGTGCCAGCAGTATGGGGGGGGCTCCTTGGCGTGGCTACACCTTC.

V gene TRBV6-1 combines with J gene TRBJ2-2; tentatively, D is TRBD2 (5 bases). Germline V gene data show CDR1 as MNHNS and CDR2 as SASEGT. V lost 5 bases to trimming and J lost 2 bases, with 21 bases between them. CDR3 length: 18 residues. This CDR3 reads CASSLNTETIVNTGELFF. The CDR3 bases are TGTGCCAGCAGTCTTAATACAGAGACTATAGTAAACACCGGGGAGCTGTTTTTT.

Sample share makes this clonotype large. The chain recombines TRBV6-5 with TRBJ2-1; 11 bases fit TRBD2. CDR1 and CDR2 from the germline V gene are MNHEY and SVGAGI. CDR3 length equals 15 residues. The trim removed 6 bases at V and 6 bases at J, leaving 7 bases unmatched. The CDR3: CASRFSGTSGNEQFF. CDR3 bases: TGTGCCAGCAGATTCTCCGGGACTAGCGGCAATGAGCAGTTCTTC.

CDR3: CASSNLVGTGTLFF. The CDR3 bases are TGTGCCAGCAGTAACCTAGTTGGGACCGGGACGCTGTTTTTT. The V and J genes are TRBV6-5 and TRBJ2-2; D assignment may be TRBD1 or TRBD2 (5 bases each). Trimming cost V 5 bases and J 13 bases, with 20 bases left between them. The CDR3 is made up of 14 amino acids. Germline CDR1 reads MNHEY; CDR2 reads SVGAGI.

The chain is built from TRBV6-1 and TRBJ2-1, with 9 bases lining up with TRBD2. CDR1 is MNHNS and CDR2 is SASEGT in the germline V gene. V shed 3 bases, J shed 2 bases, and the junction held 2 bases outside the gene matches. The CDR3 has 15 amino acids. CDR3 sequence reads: CASSETSGAYNEQFF. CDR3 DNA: TGTGCCAGCAGTGAGACTAGCGGCGCCTACAATGAGCAGTTCTTC.

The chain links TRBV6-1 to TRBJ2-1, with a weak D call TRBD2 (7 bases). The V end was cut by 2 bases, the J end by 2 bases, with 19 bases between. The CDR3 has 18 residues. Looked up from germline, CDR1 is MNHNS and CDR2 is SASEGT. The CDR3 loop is CASSEWGGGAAAYNEQFF. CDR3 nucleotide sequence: TGTGCCAGCAGTGAATGGGGGGGGGGGGCAGCGGCCTACAATGAGCAGTTCTTC.

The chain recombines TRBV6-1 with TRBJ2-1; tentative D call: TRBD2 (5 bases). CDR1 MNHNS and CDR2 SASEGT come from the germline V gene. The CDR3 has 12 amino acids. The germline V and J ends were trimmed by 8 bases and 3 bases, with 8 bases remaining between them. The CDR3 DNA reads TGTGCCAGCGGGAGAAACTACAATGAGCAGTTCTTC. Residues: CASGRNYNEQFF.

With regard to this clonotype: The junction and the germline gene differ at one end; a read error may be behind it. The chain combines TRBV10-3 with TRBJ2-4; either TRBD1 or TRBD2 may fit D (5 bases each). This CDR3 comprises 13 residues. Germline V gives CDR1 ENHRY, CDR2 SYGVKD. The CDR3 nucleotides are TGTGCCTGGGGGAATCTAGCCAAAAACACTCAGTACTTC. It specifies CAWGNLAKNTQYF.

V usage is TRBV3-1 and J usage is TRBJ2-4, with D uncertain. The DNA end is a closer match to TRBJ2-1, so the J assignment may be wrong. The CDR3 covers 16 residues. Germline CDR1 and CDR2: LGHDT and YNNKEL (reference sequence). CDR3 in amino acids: CASSQGGGFGEETQFF. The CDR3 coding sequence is TGTGCCAGCAGCCAAGGCGGTGGGTTTGGGGAAGAGACCCAGTTCTTC.

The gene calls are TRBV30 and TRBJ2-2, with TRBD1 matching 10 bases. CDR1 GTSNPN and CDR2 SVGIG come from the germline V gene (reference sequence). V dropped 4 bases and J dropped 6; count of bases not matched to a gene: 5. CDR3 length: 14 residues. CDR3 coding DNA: TGTGCCTGGACAACCGGGACAGGGGCCGGGGAGCTGTTTTTT. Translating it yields CAWTTGTGAGELFF. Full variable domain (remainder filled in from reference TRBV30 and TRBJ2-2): SQTIHQWPATLVQPVGSPLSLECTVEGTSNPNLYWYRQAAGRGLQLLFYSVGIGQISSEVPQNLSASRPQDRQFILSSKKLLLSDSGFYLCAWTTGTGAGELFFGEGSRLTVL.

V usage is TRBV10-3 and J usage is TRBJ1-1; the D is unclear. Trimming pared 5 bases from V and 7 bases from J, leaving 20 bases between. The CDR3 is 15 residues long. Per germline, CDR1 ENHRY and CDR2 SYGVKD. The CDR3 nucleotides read TGTGCCATCAGTCGTTCAAGGCGGCTGACGGTTGAAGCTTTCTTT. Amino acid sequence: CAISRSRRLTVEAFF.

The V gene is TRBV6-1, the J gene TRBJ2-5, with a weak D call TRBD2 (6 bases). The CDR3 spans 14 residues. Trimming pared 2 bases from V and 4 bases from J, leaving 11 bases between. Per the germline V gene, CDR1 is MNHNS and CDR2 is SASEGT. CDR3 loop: CASSEQGGRETQYF. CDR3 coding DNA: TGTGCCAGCAGTGAACAGGGAGGCCGAGAGACCCAGTACTTC.